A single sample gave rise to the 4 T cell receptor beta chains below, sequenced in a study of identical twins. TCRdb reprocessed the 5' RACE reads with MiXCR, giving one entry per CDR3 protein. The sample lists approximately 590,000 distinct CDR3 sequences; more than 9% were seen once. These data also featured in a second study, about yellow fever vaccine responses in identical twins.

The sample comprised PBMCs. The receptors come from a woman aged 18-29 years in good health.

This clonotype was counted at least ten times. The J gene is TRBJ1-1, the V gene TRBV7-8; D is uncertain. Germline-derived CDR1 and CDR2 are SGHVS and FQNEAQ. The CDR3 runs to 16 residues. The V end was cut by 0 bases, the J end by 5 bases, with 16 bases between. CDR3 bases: TGTGCCAGCAGCTTAGCCCCGTTGGAAGCGGGAACTGAAGCTTTCTTT. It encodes CASSLAPLEAGTEAFF.

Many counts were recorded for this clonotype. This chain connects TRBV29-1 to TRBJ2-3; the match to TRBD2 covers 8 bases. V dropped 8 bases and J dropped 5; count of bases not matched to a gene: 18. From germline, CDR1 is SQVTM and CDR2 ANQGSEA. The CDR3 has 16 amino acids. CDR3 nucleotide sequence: TGCAGCACAACCGTGTCCCAGAGACTAGCGTTAGATACGCAGTATTTT. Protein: CSTTVSQRLALDTQYF.

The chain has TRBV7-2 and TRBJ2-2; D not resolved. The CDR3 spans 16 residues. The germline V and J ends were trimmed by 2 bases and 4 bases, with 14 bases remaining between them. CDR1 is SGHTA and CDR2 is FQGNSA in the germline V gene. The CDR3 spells CASSLFGPKSTGELFF. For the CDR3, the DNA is TGTGCCAGCAGCTTATTTGGACCTAAGTCCACCGGGGAGCTGTTTTTT.

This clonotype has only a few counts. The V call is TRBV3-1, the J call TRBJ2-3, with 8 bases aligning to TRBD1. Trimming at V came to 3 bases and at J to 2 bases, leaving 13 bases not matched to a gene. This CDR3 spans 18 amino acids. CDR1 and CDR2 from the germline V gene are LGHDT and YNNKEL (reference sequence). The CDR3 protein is CASSQHSTTGVLTDTQYF. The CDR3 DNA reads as TGTGCCAGCAGCCAGCACTCAACGACAGGGGTCCTCACAGATACGCAGTATTTT.